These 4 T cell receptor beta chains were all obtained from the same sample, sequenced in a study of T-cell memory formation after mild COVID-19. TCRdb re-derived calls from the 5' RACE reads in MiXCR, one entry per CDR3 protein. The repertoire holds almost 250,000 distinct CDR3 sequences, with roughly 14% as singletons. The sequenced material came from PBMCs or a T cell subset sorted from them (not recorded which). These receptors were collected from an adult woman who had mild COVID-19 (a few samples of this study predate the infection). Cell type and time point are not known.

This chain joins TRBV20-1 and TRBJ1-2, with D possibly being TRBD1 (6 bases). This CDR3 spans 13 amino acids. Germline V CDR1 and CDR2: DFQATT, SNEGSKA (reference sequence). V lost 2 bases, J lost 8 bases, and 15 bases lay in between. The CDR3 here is CSARNGQTSGYTF. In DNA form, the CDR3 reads TGCAGTGCTAGAAATGGACAGACCTCGGGCTACACCTTC.

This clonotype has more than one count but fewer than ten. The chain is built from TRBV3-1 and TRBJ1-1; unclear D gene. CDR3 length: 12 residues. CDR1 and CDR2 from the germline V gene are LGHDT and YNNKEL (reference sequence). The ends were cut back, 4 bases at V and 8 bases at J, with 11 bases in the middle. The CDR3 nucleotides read TGTGCCAGCAGCCGAGATACGACAGAAGCTTTCTTT. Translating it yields CASSRDTTEAFF.

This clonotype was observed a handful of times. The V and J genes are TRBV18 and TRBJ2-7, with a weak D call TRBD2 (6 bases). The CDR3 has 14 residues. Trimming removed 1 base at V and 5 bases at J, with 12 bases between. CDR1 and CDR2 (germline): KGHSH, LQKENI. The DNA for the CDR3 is TGTGCCAGCTCACCACAGTGGGGCGGGGACGAGCAGTACTTC. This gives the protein CASSPQWGGDEQYF.

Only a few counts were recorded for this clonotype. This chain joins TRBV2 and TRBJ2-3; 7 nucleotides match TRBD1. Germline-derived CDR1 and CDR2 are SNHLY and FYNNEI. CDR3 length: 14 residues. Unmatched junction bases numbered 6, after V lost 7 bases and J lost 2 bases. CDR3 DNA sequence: TGTGCCAGCAAGTCCGACAGGGCCACAGATACGCAGTATTTT. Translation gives CASKSDRATDTQYF.